This entry is about one TCR beta chain. J gave up 0 bases and V 0 bases, and 3 bases lay outside the gene matches. Germline V gives CDR1 LNHNV, CDR2 YYDKDF (reference sequence). The CDR3 sequence is 17 residues long. This entry is derived from a study of long-term antiretroviral therapy in people with HIV. Sequencing relied on immunoSEQ assay v3.0, run at survey level. Only in-frame clones appear in the TCRdb table, and some are missing; sequencing was by immunoSEQ multiplex PCR. This table holds about 27,000 clones, around 82% found once. J is TRBJ2-2 and V is TRBV15; TRBD2 agrees at 8 bases. The material sequenced was unsorted PBMCs, taken 0.5 years after starting antiretroviral therapy. The sequence was collected from a middle-aged woman with HIV. CDR3 nucleotides: TGTGCCACCAGCAGAGAGGGCGGGGGGACGAACACCGGGGAGCTGTTTTTT. It specifies CATSREGGGTNTGELFF.